The rows below give T cell receptor beta chains drawn from one sample of a study of early T cells in non-severe SARS-CoV-2 infection. MiXCR, applied by TCRdb to the 5' RACE reads, yields one record per CDR3 protein. The data show about 38,000 distinct CDR3 sequences, with roughly 4.5% seen just once and 15% to 20% held by the top ten. The sequenced material came from whole blood. These receptors all stem from an adult who was a healthcare worker with PCR-confirmed SARS-CoV-2 infection or an uninfected control (not recorded which). Both conserved end residues are part of each CDR3. Each record gives: V gene, D gene, CDR3 protein. D genes are given only for firm matches.

v_call: TRBV5-6
d_call: TRBD2
cdr3_aa: CASSLAGGPTDTQYF

v_call: TRBV30
d_call: -
cdr3_aa: CAWSDWGTPNEKLFF

v_call: TRBV3-1
d_call: -
cdr3_aa: CASSPRSGGGEQFF

v_call: TRBV12-3/TRBV12-4
d_call: -
cdr3_aa: CASSFQDTGELFF

v_call: TRBV6-6
d_call: TRBD1
cdr3_aa: CASSDPGQGRVGELFF

v_call: TRBV12-3/TRBV12-4
d_call: -
cdr3_aa: CASSLGLEVETQYF

v_call: TRBV7-6
d_call: -
cdr3_aa: CASSRVMEPLHF

v_call: TRBV10-3
d_call: TRBD2
cdr3_aa: CAISDPLAGATLDTQYF

v_call: TRBV29-1
d_call: TRBD1
cdr3_aa: CSVGGLKGGQSYGYTF

v_call: TRBV12-3/TRBV12-4
d_call: -
cdr3_aa: CASSRSTDTQYF

v_call: TRBV2
d_call: -
cdr3_aa: CASTQNRYEQYF